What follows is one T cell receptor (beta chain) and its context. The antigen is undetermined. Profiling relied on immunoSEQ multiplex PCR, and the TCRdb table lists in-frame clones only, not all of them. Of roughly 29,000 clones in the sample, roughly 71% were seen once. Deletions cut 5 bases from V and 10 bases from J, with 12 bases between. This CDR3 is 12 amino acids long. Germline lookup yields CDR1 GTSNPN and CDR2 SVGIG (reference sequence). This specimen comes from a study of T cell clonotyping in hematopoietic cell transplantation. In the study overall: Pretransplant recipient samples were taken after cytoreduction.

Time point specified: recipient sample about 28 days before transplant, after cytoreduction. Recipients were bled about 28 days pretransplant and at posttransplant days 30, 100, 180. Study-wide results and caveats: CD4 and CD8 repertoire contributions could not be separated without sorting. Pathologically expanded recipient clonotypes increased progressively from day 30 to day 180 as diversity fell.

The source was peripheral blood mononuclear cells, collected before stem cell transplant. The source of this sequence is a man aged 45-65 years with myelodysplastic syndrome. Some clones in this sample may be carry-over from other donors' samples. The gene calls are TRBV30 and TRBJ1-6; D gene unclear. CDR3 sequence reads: CAWAPLGSPLHF. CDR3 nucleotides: TGTGCCTGGGCGCCCCTCGGGTCACCCCTCCACTTT.